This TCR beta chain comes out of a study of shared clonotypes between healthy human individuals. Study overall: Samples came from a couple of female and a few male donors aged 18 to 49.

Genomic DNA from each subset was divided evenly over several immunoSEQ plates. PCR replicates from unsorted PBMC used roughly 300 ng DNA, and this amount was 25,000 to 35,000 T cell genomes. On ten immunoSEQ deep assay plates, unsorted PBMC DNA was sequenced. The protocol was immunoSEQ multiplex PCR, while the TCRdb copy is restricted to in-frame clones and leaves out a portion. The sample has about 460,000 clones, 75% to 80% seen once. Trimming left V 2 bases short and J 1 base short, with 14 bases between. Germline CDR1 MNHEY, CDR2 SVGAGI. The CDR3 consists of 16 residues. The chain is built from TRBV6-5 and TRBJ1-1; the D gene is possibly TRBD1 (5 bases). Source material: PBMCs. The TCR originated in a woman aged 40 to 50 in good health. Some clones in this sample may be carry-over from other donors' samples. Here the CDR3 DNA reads TGTGCCAGCAGTTACAGGGCAGGGCGAGGGAACACTGAAGCTTTCTTT. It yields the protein CASSYRAGRGNTEAFF.